This T cell receptor beta chain derives from a study of CD8 T cells in Susac syndrome. In the study overall: At blood draw, Susac syndrome patients were therapy-naive, on corticosteroids, or on intravenous immunoglobulin alone.

Germline V CDR1 and CDR2: SNHLY, FYNNEI. CDR3 size: 12 residues. TCR beta sequences were obtained from blood CD8+ and CD4+ T cells. TEMRA cells were enriched by FACS, while CD8+ and CD4+ T cells were obtained through a negative isolation that was performed magnetically. With random hexamers, about 0.5 to 1 ug RNA was reverse transcribed. TCRdb re-called the immunoSEQ multiplex PCR reads through MiXCR, storing one row per CDR3 protein. The table records under 200,000 distinct CDR3 sequences, around nine tenths of them present only once. In the case of this clonotype: At one of its ends the junction is not consistent with the germline gene, which may arise from a read error.

V usage is TRBV2 and J usage is TRBJ1-5; D unresolved. This clonotype was obtained from a human donor with Susac syndrome. Source material: CD4+ T cells from PBMCs. The CDR3: CTSRDWNQPQHF. The CDR3 DNA reads as TGTACCAGCAGAGATTGGAATCAGCCCCAGCATTTT.